This T cell receptor (beta chain) was retrieved from a study of shared clonotypes between healthy human individuals. Donors, without exception, were Caucasian adults residing in Nashville, Tennessee. Every subset had its genomic DNA shared out evenly among several immunoSEQ plates. Method: immunoSEQ multiplex PCR; TCRdb's copy keeps in-frame clones and lacks some. The data contain about 1 million clones, around 76% of them singletons. Germline V gene lookup returns CDR1 KGHSH and CDR2 LQKENI. The CDR3 is 15 amino acids. V dropped 0 bases and J dropped 0 bases, with 8 bases sitting between them. This clone was seen only a few times.

The chain carries TRBV18 and TRBJ1-1; D ambiguous. This receptor was identified in a man between 18 and 35 years old in good health. What was sequenced was memory CD4+ T cells sorted from blood. Subset specified: CD45RA-negative fraction. The CDR3 protein is CASSPPHSMNTEAFF. The CDR3 DNA follows: TGTGCCAGCTCACCACCCCACAGTATGAACACTGAAGCTTTCTTT.